This record concerns one TCR beta chain sequence. Its antigen is not identified. Libraries were prepared by immunoSEQ multiplex PCR; TCRdb keeps only in-frame clonotypes and omits some of them. The sample consists of 250,000 to 300,000 clones, 90% to 95% of them appearing once. Second doses at about 4 or about 12 weeks were pooled. These data originate in a study of T cell responses to AZD1222 COVID-19 vaccine. Study results and limitations: Most donors were white British and more were female, and clonal diversity was possibly underestimated. At study baseline, merely six AZD1222 recipients were seropositive. Vaccine-associated CD4 TCRs ranged over spike, dominating at 160-218 and 743-854.

Between the trimmed V and J ends, which lost 2 bases and 8 bases, there was a span of 16 bases. Germline CDR1 reads SGHTA; CDR2 reads FQGNSA. The length of the CDR3 is 16 residues. This sequence originates from an adult who received the AZD1222 COVID-19 vaccine. The chain couples TRBV7-2 to TRBJ1-6; a weak D match, TRBD1 (6 bases). Sequenced material: peripheral blood, taken 28 days after the second AZD1222 dose. The CDR3 spells CASSLHSGVADSPLHF. In DNA, the CDR3 is TGTGCCAGCAGCTTACATTCAGGGGTGGCGGATTCACCCCTCCACTTT.